This TCR beta chain derives from a study of read filtering for tumor transcriptome and immune sequencing (dated by TCRdb to 2019 to 2021). As for the study more broadly: Of the patients in the cohort, more than 16 were male and 14 to 15 were female, and their mean age was 65.9 years, with a range of roughly 40 to 80. Under revised international staging, eight or nine patients fell into R-ISS I, approximately 15 into R-ISS II and six or seven into R-ISS III. Whole-transcriptome libraries were prepared with the TruSeq RNA Access Library Prep Kit after DNase treatment. TCR-region mapped reads per sample ranged from about 4 to 10.27 million with IR-seq versus only roughly 85 to 1273 with RNA-seq. TCR repertoires obtained by targeted immune repertoire sequencing and by bulk whole-transcriptome sequencing performed on the same bone marrow samples were compared. A main aim was a read-filtering strategy for immune repertoire data, specifically whether clonotypes supported by a single read should be removed.

Bone marrow was sampled from every patient at the time of active disease. Ficoll-Hypaque density gradient centrifugation was used to isolate the bone marrow mononuclear cells. CD138-negative cells were obtained by negative selection after labeling with CD138 magnetic microbeads on a MACS separator, removing myeloma plasma cells. Purity of the isolated cells was checked by flow cytometry on an Attune NxT using CD138 antibodies. TRIzol reagent was used to extract total RNA, which was then quantified with a NanoDrop spectrophotometer. Paired RNA-seq and IR-seq were performed on each patient's CD138-negative bone marrow sample. The research as a whole found: The sorted CD138-negative fraction was a mixed bone marrow immune population, not purified T cells. Single-read clonotypes made up 80% to 85% of clonotypes but 3% to 3.5% of total reads in IR-seq, and 70% to 75% of clonotypes and about 45% of reads in RNA-seq. Removing single-read clonotypes increased the correlation between IR-seq and RNA-seq shared clonotype proportions. Compared with RNA-seq, IR-seq captured clonotypes at much greater depth and more reliably, and a smaller IR-seq throughput was enough to identify most of the shared clonotypes.

TCR libraries were constructed from about 400 ng RNA using the Immunoverse kit, and molecular barcoded adaptors covering alpha/delta and beta/gamma chains were employed. TCR library preparation used the same RNA that was used for transcriptome sequencing. Sequencing of the TCR libraries was done on an Illumina HiSeq 4000 with 2 x 150 cycles. As for the original processing: With MiXCR, TCR reads were aligned to human V, D, J and C references and assembled into CDR3 clonotypes, with quality filtering and error correction included. The tcR package in R was used for analysis of clonotype counts and gene usage diversity. For inspection of raw mapping reads, RNA-seq reads were mapped by STAR aligner version 2.5.3a onto GRCh37 of the human genome. IR-seq fastq files were randomly downsampled with Seqtk 1.3 to test the effect of sequencing depth on detected clonotypes. TCRdb handled the public reads itself, with Q25 trimming in fastp and clone calling in MiXCR, and kept productive beta chains. Identical CDR3 proteins give one entry, which carries the most common genes and DNA. In this record, the V and J calls reflect TCRdb's handling and not the investigators' own analysis. The sample data list nearly 60,000 distinct CDR3 sequences, and roughly an eighth of these were observed just once. 16% of the sample lies in the top ten.

This clonotype has a count of ten or more. Its recognized antigen is unknown. It has no much larger one-base neighbor in the sample; base qualities were not kept. CDR1 is given as SGHTA and CDR2 as FQGNSA, both from the germline V gene. V trim: 1 base; J trim: 5 bases; unmatched bases: 9. Spanning cysteine to phenylalanine, the CDR3 consists of 16 amino acids. The read is trimmed to its CDR3 DNA, 48 bases read in frame from base 1. What was sequenced was a population of CD138-negative cells sorted from bone marrow. In light of the paper, this sample's cell subset or site label describes: bone marrow mononuclear cells depleted of CD138+ plasma/myeloma cells by negative magnetic selection. The V gene is TRBV7-2 and the J gene is TRBJ2-5; TRBD1 lines up with 8 middle nucleotides. The clonotype comes from a donor at least 40 years old with multiple myeloma. The CDR3 region: CASSLVGRGLRETQYF. The DNA sequence is TGTGCCAGCAGCTTAGTCGGCAGGGGGCTAAGGGAGACCCAGTACTTC. With the rest looked up from the reference TRBV7-2 and TRBJ2-5 genes rather than sequenced, the full variable domain is GAGVSQSPSNKVTEKGKDVELRCDPISGHTALYWYRQSLGQGLEFLIYFQGNSAPDKSGLPSDRFSAERTGGSVSTLTIQRTQQEDSAVYLCASSLVGRGLRETQYFGPGTRLLVL.